The source of this T cell receptor beta chain is a study of blood T cell repertoires in COVID-19. Across the study: The United States, Italy and Spain provided the acute and convalescent COVID-19 samples. T cells, B-cell-depleted T cells, or PBMCs provided the cDNA or gDNA that served as material.

TCRdb's copy holds only in-frame clones and misses some; the assay was immunoSEQ multiplex PCR. The table shows some 460,000 clones, with roughly 87% occurring only once. Residents of under 25 US areas, aged roughly 18 to 90 years, made up the participants. Cohort assignment relied on participant-reported clinical history. The material sequenced was PBMCs or T cells enriched from blood (not recorded which). The TCR was taken from a woman under 30 who had recovered from COVID-19.

The CDR3 spells CASSLSTGVDTQYF. CDR3 DNA: TGTGCCAGCAGCTTATCAACAGGAGTAGATACGCAGTATTTT. J is TRBJ2-3 and V is TRBV7-8; D might be TRBD1 (5 bases). V lost 2 bases, J lost 5 bases, and 11 bases lay in between. Germline lookup yields CDR1 SGHVS and CDR2 FQNEAQ. CDR3 length: 14 residues. The full variable domain, rest sourced from reference TRBV7-8 and TRBJ2-3, is GAGVSQSPRYKVAKRGQDVALRCDPISGHVSLFWYQQALGQGPEFLTYFQNEAQLDKSGLPSDRFFAERPEGSVSTLKIQRTQQEDSAVYLCASSLSTGVDTQYFGPGTRLTVL.